Here is one T cell receptor (beta chain) with its context. This clonotype was counted a few times. This clone's antigen is unknown. The sample holds no much larger clone one base away, and base qualities are not on file. The library was made by PCR. Sequenced on a NextSeq 500. Bulk TCR libraries were made following a previously described method, with the TCR primers given in Table S5. The Qiagen AllPrep DNA/RNA kit was used to purify total RNA. Reads from multiple sequencing runs of the same library were pooled before analysis. As for the original processing: Reads were retained only if their TCR constant sequence matched exactly, and those retained reads were trimmed to 150 nt and grouped according to their 12-nt molecular barcodes. Reads inside each barcode group were sub-clustered using a 15% Levenshtein threshold, and a quality-weighted consensus sequence was constructed for each RNA molecule. Non-functional sequences were filtered out, along with any lower-count sequence sitting one edit away from another sequence. Based on a fit of two negative binomial distributions, barcode sub-clusters having less than 20% of the maximum read count were discarded. TCRdb redid the processing of the public reads, applying fastp at Q25 and MiXCR, and retained in-frame beta chains. Rows matching on CDR3 protein sequence are summarized as one entry with the most common DNA and genes. These V and J calls rely on TCRdb rather than the paper's analysis. For this sample the table gives about half a million distinct CDR3 sequences, of which about 26% were detected only once. Of the sample, 0.7% to 0.9% falls within the top ten clones.

The entry originates in a study of molecular identifiers for immune sequencing clone quantification (dated by TCRdb to 2017 to 2018). Regarding the research as a whole: For a replicate experiment, the RNA from either 20,000 or 100,000 naive CD8 T cells was divided into five aliquots, and four of those aliquots went on to sequencing. The study was a methods study using CD8 T cells to benchmark molecular-identifier clustering-based TCR repertoire sequencing (MIDCIRS) and TCR RNA copy counting. What the work shows at the level of the full study, not this receptor alone: Approximately 3 recovered TCR RNA copies per cell were obtained by modeling, versus about ten by digital PCR, implying a capture efficiency of 25% to 35%. In CMV-specific effector cells, clones with more than 20 RNA copies accounted for over 97% of molecules, whereas in naive cells such clones accounted for under 1%. When barcode sub-clustering was omitted, TCR diversity was inflated by chimeric consensus sequences, with chimeras reaching as high as 47%. Spiked-in Jurkat TCR RNA equivalent to a single cell was reported to be detectable even among approximately 1 million naive CD8 T cells. Highly expanded clone sizes could be underestimated if identical TCR molecules share a barcode. Naive libraries contained spiked-in Jurkat TCR RNA (approximately ten copies' worth), which is not part of the donor repertoire.

Its CDR3 holds 16 amino acids, cysteine through phenylalanine. Only the CDR3 part of the read is kept: 48 bases, read in frame from the first base. Naive CD8 T cell libraries were made from approximately 20,000 to 1,000,000 sorted cells using 10%, 30% or 50% of purified RNA. Naive CD8 T cells were FACS-sorted as CD8+CD4-CCR7+CD45RA+ on a BD FACSAria II into RLT Plus buffer. To test detection sensitivity, Jurkat RNA equal to around 10 TCR copies was added to samples of about 18,000-1,100,000 naive CD8 T cells. Enrichment of CD8 T cells was done with RosetteSep CD8+ T Cell Enrichment Cocktail plus Ficoll-Paque, and ACK red cell lysis came afterward.

The origin of this receptor is a human donor in good health. Some libraries in this study had Jurkat cell RNA spiked in. The chain joins TRBV21-1 to TRBJ2-3; the table's TRBD2 call for D was not verified on the DNA. TRBV21-1 is a pseudogene segment. Material for sequencing was naive CD8+ T cells from blood, with Jurkat cell RNA spiked in. The sample's cell subset or site label, in plain terms: FACS-sorted CD8+CD4-CCR7+CD45RA+ naive T cells. In nucleotides, the sequence is TGTGCCAGCAGCAAAGACAGGCGGGGGGCCCCCCATACGCAGTATTTT. Its coded protein is CASSKDRRGAPHTQYF.